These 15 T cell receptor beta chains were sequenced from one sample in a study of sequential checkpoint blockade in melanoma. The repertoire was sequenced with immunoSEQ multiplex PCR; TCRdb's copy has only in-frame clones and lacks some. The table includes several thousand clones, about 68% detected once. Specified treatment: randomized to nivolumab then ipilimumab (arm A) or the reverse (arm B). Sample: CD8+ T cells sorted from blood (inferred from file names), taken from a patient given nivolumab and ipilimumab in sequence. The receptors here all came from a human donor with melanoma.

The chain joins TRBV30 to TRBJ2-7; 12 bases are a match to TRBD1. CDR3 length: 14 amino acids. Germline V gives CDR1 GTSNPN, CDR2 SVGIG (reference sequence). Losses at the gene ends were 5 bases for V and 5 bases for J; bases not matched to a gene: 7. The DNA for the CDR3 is TGTGCCTGGTCCGCCGGGACAGGGGGCAACGAGCAGTACTTC. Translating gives CAWSAGTGGNEQYF.

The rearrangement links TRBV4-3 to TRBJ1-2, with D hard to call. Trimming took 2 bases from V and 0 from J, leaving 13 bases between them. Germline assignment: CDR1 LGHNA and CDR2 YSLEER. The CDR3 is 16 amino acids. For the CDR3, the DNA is TGCGCCAGCAGCCAAACCAACGGAGGAGCTAACTATGGCTACACCTTC. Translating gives CASSQTNGGANYGYTF.

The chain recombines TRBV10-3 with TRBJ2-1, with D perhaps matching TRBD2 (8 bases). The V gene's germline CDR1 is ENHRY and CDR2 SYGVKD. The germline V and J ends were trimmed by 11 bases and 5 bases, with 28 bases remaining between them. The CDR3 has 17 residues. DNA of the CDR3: TGTGCCTACCAGGGGGGAACGGGGGGGCCTCGTGACAATGAGCAGTTCTTC. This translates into CAYQGGTGGPRDNEQFF.

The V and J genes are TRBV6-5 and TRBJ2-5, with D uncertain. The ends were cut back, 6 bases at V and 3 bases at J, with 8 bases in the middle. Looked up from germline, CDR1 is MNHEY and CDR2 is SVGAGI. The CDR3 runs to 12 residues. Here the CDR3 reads CASSRPEETQYF. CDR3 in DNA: TGTGCCAGCAGCCGCCCAGAAGAGACCCAGTACTTC.

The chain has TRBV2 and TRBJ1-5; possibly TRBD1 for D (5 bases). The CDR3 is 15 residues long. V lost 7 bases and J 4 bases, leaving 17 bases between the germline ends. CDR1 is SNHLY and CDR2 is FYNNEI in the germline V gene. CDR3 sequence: CASTHGGVWNQPQHF. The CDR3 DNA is TGTGCCAGCACCCATGGGGGGGTTTGGAATCAGCCCCAGCATTTT.

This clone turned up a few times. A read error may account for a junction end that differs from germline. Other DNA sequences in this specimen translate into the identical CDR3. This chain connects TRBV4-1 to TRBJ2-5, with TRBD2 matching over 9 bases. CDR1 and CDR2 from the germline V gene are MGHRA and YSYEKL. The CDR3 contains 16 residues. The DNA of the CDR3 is TGTGCCAGCAGCCAAGATTCTGGTAGCGGGGGTGAGACCCAGTACTTC. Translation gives CASSQDSGSGGETQYF.

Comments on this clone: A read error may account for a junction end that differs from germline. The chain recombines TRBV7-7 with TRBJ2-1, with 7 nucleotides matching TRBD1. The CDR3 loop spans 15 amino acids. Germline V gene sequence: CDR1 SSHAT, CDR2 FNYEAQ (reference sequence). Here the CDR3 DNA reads TGTGCTAGCAGCTTAGGGACAGACCCCTACAATGAGCAGTTCTTC. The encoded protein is CASSLGTDPYNEQFF.

DNA for the CDR3: TGTGCCACCAGCAGAGAGGGGGCTAGCGGGAGCGTCTGGGATGAGCAGTTCTTC. This encodes CATSREGASGSVWDEQFF. V gene TRBV15 combines with J gene TRBJ2-1, with 10 bases lining up with TRBD2. After removal of 0 bases from V and 8 bases from J, the junction contained 13 bases not matched to a gene. Germline CDR1 and CDR2: LNHNV and YYDKDF (reference sequence). This CDR3 has 18 residues.

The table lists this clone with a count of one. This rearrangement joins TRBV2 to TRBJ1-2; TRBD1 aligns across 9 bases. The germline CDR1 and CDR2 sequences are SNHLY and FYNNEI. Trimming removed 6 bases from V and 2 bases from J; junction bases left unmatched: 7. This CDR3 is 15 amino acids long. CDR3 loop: CASRETGGANYGYTF. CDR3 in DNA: TGTGCCAGCAGGGAAACAGGGGGCGCGAACTATGGCTACACCTTC.

CDR3 sequence: CASSHGTTLQETQYF. CDR3 DNA sequence: TGTGCCAGCAGTCACGGGACTACCCTCCAAGAGACCCAGTACTTC. V is TRBV27 and J is TRBJ2-5; 7 nucleotides line up with TRBD2. The V and J ends lost 5 bases and 1 base, in that order; junction bases with no gene match: 7. The CDR3 consists of 15 residues. The V gene's germline CDR1 is MNHEY and CDR2 SMNVEV (reference sequence).

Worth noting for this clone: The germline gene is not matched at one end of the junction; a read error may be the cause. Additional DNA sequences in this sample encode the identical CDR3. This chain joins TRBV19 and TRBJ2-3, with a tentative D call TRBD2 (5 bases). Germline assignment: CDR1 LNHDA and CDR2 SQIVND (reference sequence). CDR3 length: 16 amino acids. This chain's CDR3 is CASSIVGGRSTDTQYF. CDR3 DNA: TGTGCTAGTAGTATAGTAGGTGGGAGATCCACAGATACGCAGTATTTT.

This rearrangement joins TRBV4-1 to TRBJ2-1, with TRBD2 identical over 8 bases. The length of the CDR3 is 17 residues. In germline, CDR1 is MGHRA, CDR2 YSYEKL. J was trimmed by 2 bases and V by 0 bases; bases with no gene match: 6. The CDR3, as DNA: TGCGCCAGCAGCCAAGATACGGGAGCGGGAGCCTACAATGAGCAGTTCTTC. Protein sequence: CASSQDTGAGAYNEQFF.

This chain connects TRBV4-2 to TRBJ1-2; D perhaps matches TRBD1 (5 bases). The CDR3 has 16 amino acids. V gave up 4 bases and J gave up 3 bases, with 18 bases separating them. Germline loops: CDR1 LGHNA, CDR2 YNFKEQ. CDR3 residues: CASSLSAGGTDYGYTF. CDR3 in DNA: TGTGCCAGCAGCCTTTCCGCCGGGGGGACGGACTATGGCTACACCTTC.

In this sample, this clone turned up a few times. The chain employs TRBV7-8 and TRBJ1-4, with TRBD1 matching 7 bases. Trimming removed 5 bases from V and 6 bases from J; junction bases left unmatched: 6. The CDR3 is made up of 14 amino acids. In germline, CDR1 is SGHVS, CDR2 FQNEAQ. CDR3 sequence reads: CASSRTGTDEKLFF. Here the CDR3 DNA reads TGTGCCAGCAGCCGTACCGGGACAGATGAAAAACTGTTTTTT.

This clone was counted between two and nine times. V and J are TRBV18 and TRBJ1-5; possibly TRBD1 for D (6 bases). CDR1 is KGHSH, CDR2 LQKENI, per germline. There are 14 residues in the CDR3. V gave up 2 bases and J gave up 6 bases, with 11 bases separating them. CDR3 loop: CASSPAGATQPQHF. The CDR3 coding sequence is TGTGCCAGCTCACCAGCAGGGGCCACTCAGCCCCAGCATTTT.